A single sample gave rise to the 3 T cell receptor beta chains below, sequenced in a study of T cells in Graves' hyperthyroidism and ophthalmopathy. The TCR beta CDR3 regions underwent amplification using RNA transcripts as the source. The primer set for the first-round RT-PCR of the TCR CDR3 was HTBI. TCRdb called the multiplex PCR reads again in MiXCR, with one record for every CDR3 protein. The profile shows 560,000 or so distinct CDR3 sequences, about 20% of them singletons. The sample consisted of blood. These receptor sequences come from a man in his forties with Graves' ophthalmopathy.

The chain combines TRBV7-8 with TRBJ2-7; unclear D gene. CDR1 is SGHVS, CDR2 FQNEAQ, per germline. This CDR3 has 12 residues. The ends were cut back, 5 bases at V and 9 bases at J, with 14 bases in the middle. The CDR3 sequence: CASSPPTRWQYF. The CDR3, as DNA: TGTGCCAGCAGCCCCCCAACGAGGTGGCAGTACTTC.

This clonotype was detected ten times or more. The V gene is TRBV2, the J gene TRBJ1-2; D unresolved. CDR3 length: 14 amino acids. CDR1 and CDR2 (germline): SNHLY, FYNNEI. Deletions cut 7 bases from V and 0 bases from J, with 12 bases between. The CDR3 protein is CASKPPTSNYGYTF. CDR3 nucleotides: TGTGCCAGCAAACCCCCAACCTCTAACTATGGCTACACCTTC.

This clonotype was seen only a few times. The chain employs TRBV6-1 and TRBJ2-1, with D hard to call. V shed 7 bases and J shed 6 bases, with 22 bases lying between them. The CDR3 has 16 amino acids. Germline CDR1 reads MNHNS; CDR2 reads SASEGT. CDR3 nucleotide sequence: TGTGCCAGCATCCCACCAGGTACTCTTGACCCCAATGAGCAGTTCTTC. It yields the protein CASIPPGTLDPNEQFF.